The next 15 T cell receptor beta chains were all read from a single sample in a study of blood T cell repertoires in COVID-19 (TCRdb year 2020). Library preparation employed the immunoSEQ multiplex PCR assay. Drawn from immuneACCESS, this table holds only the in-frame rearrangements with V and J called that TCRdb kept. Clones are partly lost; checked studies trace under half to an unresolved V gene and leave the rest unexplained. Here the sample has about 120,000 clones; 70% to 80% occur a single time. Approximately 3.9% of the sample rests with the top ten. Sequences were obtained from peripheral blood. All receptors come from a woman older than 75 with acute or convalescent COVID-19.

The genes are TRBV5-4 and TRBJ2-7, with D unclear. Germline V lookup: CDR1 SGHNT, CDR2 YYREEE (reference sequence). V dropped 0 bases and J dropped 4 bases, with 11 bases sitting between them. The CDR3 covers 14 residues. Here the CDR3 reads CASSLENSLYEQYF. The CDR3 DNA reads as TGTGCCAGCAGCTTGGAGAACAGTTTATACGAGCAGTACTTC.

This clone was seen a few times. The CDR3 nucleotides read TGTGCCAGCAGTTCCCCCGCACTCACTGAAGCTTTCTTT. Translated: CASSSPALTEAFF. This chain joins TRBV6-5 and TRBJ1-1; D not resolved. Germline CDR1 and CDR2: MNHEY and SVGAGI. The CDR3 runs 13 residues. V was clipped by 4 bases and J by 4 bases, with 10 bases between them.

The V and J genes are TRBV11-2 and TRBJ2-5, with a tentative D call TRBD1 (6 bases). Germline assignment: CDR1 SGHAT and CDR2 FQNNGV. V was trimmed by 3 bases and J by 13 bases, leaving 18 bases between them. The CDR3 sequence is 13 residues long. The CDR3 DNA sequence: TGTGCCAGCAGCTTGGAGGACAGTCCCTTACGGTACTTC. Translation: CASSLEDSPLRYF.

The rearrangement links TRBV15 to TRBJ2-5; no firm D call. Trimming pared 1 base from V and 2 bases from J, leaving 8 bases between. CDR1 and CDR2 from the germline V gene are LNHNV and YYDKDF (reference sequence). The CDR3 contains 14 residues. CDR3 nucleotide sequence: TGTGCCACCAGCAGAGCAGGCTGGCAAGAGACCCAGTACTTC. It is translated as CATSRAGWQETQYF. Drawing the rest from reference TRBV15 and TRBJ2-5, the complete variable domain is DAMVIQNPRYQVTQFGKPVTLSCSQTLNHNVMYWYQQKSSQAPKLLFHYYDKDFNNEADTPDNFQSRRPNTSFCFLDIRSPGLGDTAMYLCATSRAGWQETQYFGPGTRLLVL.

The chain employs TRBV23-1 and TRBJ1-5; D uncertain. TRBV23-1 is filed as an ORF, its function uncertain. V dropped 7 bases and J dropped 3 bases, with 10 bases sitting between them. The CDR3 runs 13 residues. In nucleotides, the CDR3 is TGCGCCAGCAAGTGGAGTCACAATCAGCCCCAGCATTTT. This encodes CASKWSHNQPQHF.

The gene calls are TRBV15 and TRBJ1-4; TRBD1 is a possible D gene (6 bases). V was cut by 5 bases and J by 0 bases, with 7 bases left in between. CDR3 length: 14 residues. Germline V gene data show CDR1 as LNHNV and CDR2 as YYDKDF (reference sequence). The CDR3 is CATSEGATNEKLFF. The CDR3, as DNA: TGTGCCACCAGCGAGGGGGCAACTAATGAAAAACTGTTTTTT.

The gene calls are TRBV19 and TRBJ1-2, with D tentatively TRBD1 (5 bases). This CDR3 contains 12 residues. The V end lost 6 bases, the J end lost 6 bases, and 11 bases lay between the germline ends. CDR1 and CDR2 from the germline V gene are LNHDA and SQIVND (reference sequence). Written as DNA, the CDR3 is TGTGCCAGTAGGAAGGGGTTGGATGGCTACACCTTC. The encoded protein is CASRKGLDGYTF. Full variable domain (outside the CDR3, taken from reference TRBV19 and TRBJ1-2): DGGITQSPKYLFRKEGQNVTLSCEQNLNHDAMYWYRQDPGQGLRLIYYSQIVNDFQKGDIAEGYSVSREKKESFPLTVTSAQKNPTAFYLCASRKGLDGYTFGSGTRLTVV.

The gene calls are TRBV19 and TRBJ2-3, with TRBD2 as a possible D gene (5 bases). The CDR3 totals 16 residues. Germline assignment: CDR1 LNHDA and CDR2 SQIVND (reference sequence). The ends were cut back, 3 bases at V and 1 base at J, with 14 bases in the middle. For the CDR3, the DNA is TGTGCCAGTAGTATGACGGCGGGTCGCGGCACAGATACGCAGTATTTT. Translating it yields CASSMTAGRGTDTQYF. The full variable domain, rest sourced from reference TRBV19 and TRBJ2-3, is DGGITQSPKYLFRKEGQNVTLSCEQNLNHDAMYWYRQDPGQGLRLIYYSQIVNDFQKGDIAEGYSVSREKKESFPLTVTSAQKNPTAFYLCASSMTAGRGTDTQYFGPGTRLTVL.

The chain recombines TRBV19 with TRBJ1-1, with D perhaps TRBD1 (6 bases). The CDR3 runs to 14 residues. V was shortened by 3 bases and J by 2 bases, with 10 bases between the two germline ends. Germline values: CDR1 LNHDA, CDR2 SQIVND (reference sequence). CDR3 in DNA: TGTGCCAGTAGTATTAACAGGGATAACACTGAAGCTTTCTTT. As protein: CASSINRDNTEAFF.

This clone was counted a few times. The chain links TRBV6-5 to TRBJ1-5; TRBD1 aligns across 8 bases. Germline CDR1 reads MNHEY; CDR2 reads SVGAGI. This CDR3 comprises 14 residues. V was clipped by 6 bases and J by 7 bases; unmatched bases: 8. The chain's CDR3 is CASRRAGGRQPQHF. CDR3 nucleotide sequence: TGTGCCAGCAGGAGAGCAGGGGGCAGGCAGCCCCAGCATTTT.

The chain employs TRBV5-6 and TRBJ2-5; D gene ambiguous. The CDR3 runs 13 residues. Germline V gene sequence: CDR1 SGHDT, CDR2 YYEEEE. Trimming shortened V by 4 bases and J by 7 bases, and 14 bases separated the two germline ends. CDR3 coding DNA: TGTGCCAGCAGCCCCCTCAGCCCGGGGACCCAGTACTTC. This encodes CASSPLSPGTQYF.

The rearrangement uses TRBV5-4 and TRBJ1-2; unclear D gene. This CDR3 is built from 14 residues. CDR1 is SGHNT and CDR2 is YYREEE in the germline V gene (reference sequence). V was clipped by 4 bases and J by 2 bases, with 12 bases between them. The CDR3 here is CASSPQGENYGYTF. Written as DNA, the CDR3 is TGTGCCAGCAGCCCTCAAGGAGAGAACTATGGCTACACCTTC.

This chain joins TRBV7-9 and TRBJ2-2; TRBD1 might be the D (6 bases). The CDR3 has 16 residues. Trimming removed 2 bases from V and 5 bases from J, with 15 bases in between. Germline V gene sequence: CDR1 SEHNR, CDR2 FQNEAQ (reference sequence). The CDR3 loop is CASSLFRGKETGELFF. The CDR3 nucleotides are TGTGCCAGCAGCTTATTTAGGGGGAAGGAAACCGGGGAGCTGTTTTTT.

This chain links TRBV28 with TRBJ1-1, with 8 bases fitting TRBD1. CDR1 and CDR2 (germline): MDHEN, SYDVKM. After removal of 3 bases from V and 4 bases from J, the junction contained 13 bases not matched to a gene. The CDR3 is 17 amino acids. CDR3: CASSFVGAAGGVTEAFF. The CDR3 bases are TGTGCCAGCAGTTTCGTCGGCGCAGCAGGGGGCGTCACTGAAGCTTTCTTT.

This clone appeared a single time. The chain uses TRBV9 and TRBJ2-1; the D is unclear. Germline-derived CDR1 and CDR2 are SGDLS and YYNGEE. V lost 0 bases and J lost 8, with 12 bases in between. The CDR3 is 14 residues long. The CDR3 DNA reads TGTGCCAGCAGCGTAGAGGTTAGCAGCCATGAGCAGTTCTTC. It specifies CASSVEVSSHEQFF.